Below are 19 T cell receptor beta chains sequenced from a single sample in a study of beta chain features in type 1 diabetes. These receptors are not linked to any known antigen. Reverse transcribing all isolated RNA meant expressed TCRB transcripts were sequenced. Measured with immunoSEQ multiplex PCR; TCRdb has only the in-frame clones, and not every one. The table lists 200,000 to 250,000 clones, 15% to 20% of them singletons. General study results and limits: Shorter TCRB CDR3s, moderately but significantly so, marked every one of the four CD4+ subsets in Type 1 diabetes patients.

The specimen was naive CD4+ T cells from blood. These receptors were taken from a young man with type 1 diabetes.

The V call is TRBV2, the J call TRBJ2-7; 7 positions match TRBD1. This CDR3 spans 13 amino acids. The germline V gene encodes CDR1 SNHLY and CDR2 FYNNEI. Unmatched junction bases numbered 2, after V lost 3 bases and J lost 3 bases. Here the CDR3 reads CASSDGTDYEQYF. The CDR3 DNA reads as TGTGCCAGCAGTGACGGGACAGACTACGAGCAGTACTTC.

J is TRBJ1-5 and V is TRBV5-1; D is undetermined. Germline assignment: CDR1 SGHRS and CDR2 YFSETQ. There are 14 residues in the CDR3. Trimming cost V 4 bases and J 0 bases, with 8 bases left between them. CDR3 DNA sequence: TGCGCCAGCAGCCGCGGAGATAGCAATCAGCCCCAGCATTTT. Translation: CASSRGDSNQPQHF.

J is TRBJ1-2 and V is TRBV14; D gene uncertain. Germline lookup yields CDR1 SGHDN and CDR2 FVKESK. This CDR3 comprises 13 residues. Trimming took off 1 base at V and 8 bases at J, with 11 bases between the two ends. Here the CDR3 reads CASSQVSGFGYTF. CDR3 DNA sequence: TGTGCCAGCAGCCAAGTTTCTGGTTTCGGCTACACCTTC.

This chain links TRBV30 with TRBJ2-3; D may be TRBD2 (5 bases). CDR1 is GTSNPN and CDR2 is SVGIG in the germline V gene (reference sequence). The ends were cut back, 1 base at V and 2 bases at J, with 10 bases in the middle. CDR3 length: 14 amino acids. The CDR3 loop reads CAWSAGDITDTQYF. The CDR3 DNA follows: TGTGCCTGGAGTGCCGGGGATATCACAGATACGCAGTATTTT.

V and J are TRBV29-1 and TRBJ1-2; D possibly corresponds to TRBD1 (6 bases). Trimming shortened V by 1 base and J by 4 bases, and 7 bases separated the two germline ends. Germline assignment: CDR1 SQVTM and CDR2 ANQGSEA. The length of the CDR3 is 12 residues. The CDR3 nucleotides read TGCAGCGTTGAAGGCAGGGGCTATGGCTACACCTTC. Its protein product is CSVEGRGYGYTF.

This clone occurred a few times. The rearrangement links TRBV7-3 to TRBJ2-7; TRBD1 might be the D (6 bases). Trimming pared 5 bases from V and 2 bases from J, leaving 19 bases between. Germline V gene lookup returns CDR1 SGHTA and CDR2 FQGTGA. The CDR3 spans 16 residues. CDR3 DNA sequence: TGTGCCAGCAGCCTAAACGCAATTCAGGGGACCTACGAGCAGTACTTC. Translating gives CASSLNAIQGTYEQYF.

This clone was detected a few times. This chain joins TRBV18 and TRBJ2-1; D possibly matches TRBD1 or TRBD2 (5 bases each). Trimming shortened V by 5 bases and J by 0 bases, and 11 bases separated the two germline ends. In germline, CDR1 is KGHSH, CDR2 LQKENI. There are 15 residues in the CDR3. CDR3 residues: CASSWDLSSYNEQFF. The CDR3 nucleotides read TGTGCCAGCTCATGGGACCTTAGCTCCTACAATGAGCAGTTCTTC.

CDR3 residues: CSASMALTGTYEQYF. The CDR3 nucleotides read TGCAGCGCATCAATGGCTTTAACAGGAACCTACGAGCAGTACTTC. This chain connects TRBV29-1 to TRBJ2-7, with D maybe TRBD1 (5 bases). Germline V gene data show CDR1 as SQVTM and CDR2 as ANQGSEA. This CDR3 has 15 residues. V was pared by 7 bases and J by 2 bases, with 21 bases between.

The V gene is TRBV7-2, the J gene TRBJ2-7; D uncertain. V was pared by 7 bases and J by 0 bases, with 13 bases between. Germline V lookup: CDR1 SGHTA, CDR2 FQGNSA. This CDR3 region has 14 residues. CDR3 amino acids: CASTQTRSSYEQYF. In DNA form, the CDR3 reads TGTGCCAGCACCCAAACGCGGAGCTCCTACGAGCAGTACTTC.

This chain links TRBV5-4 with TRBJ2-4; D perhaps matches TRBD1 (6 bases). The CDR3 covers 16 residues. V dropped 0 bases and J dropped 3 bases, with 13 bases sitting between them. Germline assignment: CDR1 SGHNT and CDR2 YYREEE (reference sequence). CDR3 region: CASSLEQGGVKNIQYF. CDR3 sequence (DNA): TGTGCCAGCAGCTTGGAACAGGGTGGGGTCAAAAACATTCAGTACTTC.

This clone was observed a few times. The chain has TRBV29-1 and TRBJ2-6; 7 positions agree with TRBD2. CDR3 length: 15 amino acids. Germline V gene lookup returns CDR1 SQVTM and CDR2 ANQGSEA. V lost 6 bases to trimming and J lost 4 bases; unmatched junction nucleotides: 9. CDR3 residues: CSVTGGGEGANVLTF. The CDR3 DNA reads TGCAGCGTGACGGGAGGCGGCGAAGGGGCCAACGTCCTGACTTTC. The complete variable domain, with remaining parts taken from reference TRBV29-1 and TRBJ2-6, reads SAVISQKPSRDICQRGTSLTIQCQVDSQVTMMFWYRQQPGQSLTLIATANQGSEATYESGFVIDKFPISRPNLTFSTLTVSNMSPEDSSIYLCSVTGGGEGANVLTFGAGSRLTVL.

The chain employs TRBV5-1 and TRBJ2-1, with D uncertain. The CDR3 is 14 amino acids. V lost 0 bases, J lost 9 bases, and 13 bases lay in between. Germline V gene lookup returns CDR1 SGHRS and CDR2 YFSETQ. The CDR3 sequence is CASSLESLLSEQFF. As DNA, the CDR3 is TGCGCCAGCAGCTTGGAAAGCCTACTTTCTGAGCAGTTCTTC.

This chain connects TRBV5-1 to TRBJ2-4, with D unclear. The V end lost 1 base, the J end lost 5 bases, and 10 bases lay between the germline ends. The CDR3 consists of 14 residues. Germline-derived CDR1 and CDR2 are SGHRS and YFSETQ. CDR3 residues: CASSLRSNENIQYF. CDR3 nucleotide sequence: TGCGCCAGCAGCTTGAGGTCCAACGAAAACATTCAGTACTTC.

The chain uses TRBV29-1 and TRBJ2-1; D perhaps matches TRBD2 (5 bases). The CDR3 is made up of 13 amino acids. Germline CDR1 and CDR2: SQVTM and ANQGSEA. V lost 0 bases and J 7 bases, leaving 10 bases between the germline ends. Written as DNA, the CDR3 is TGCAGCGTTGAAGATTTAGGGAGAAATGAGCAGTTCTTC. Protein: CSVEDLGRNEQFF.

The V and J genes are TRBV7-9 and TRBJ1-2, with 7 bases fitting TRBD1. Germline CDR1 SEHNR, CDR2 FQNEAQ (reference sequence). The J segment lost 8 bases and the V segment lost 5 bases, leaving 5 bases of the junction unmatched. This CDR3 has 12 residues. The CDR3 DNA reads as TGTGCCAGCAGCGGGGACAGAGGCGGCTACACCTTC. This translates into CASSGDRGGYTF.

CDR3 DNA: TGTGCCAGCAGCGCACCTCCGGGGGACTACCAACAAGAGACCCAGTACTTC. Its translation: CASSAPPGDYQQETQYF. The rearrangement links TRBV9 to TRBJ2-5, with 7 bases matching TRBD2. The J segment lost 2 bases and the V segment lost 3 bases, leaving 13 bases of the junction unmatched. Germline V CDR1 and CDR2: SGDLS, YYNGEE. This CDR3 is 17 amino acids long.

This clone was seen more than once but under ten times. The chain combines TRBV30 with TRBJ2-5, with D tentatively TRBD2 (6 bases). The CDR3 contains 15 residues. Trimming took 1 base from V and 2 from J, leaving 14 bases between them. The V gene's germline CDR1 is GTSNPN and CDR2 SVGIG (reference sequence). The CDR3 DNA follows: TGTGCCTGGAGTGCCCTTTATGGAGGGCAAGAGACCCAGTACTTC. Amino acids: CAWSALYGGQETQYF.

The gene calls are TRBV14 and TRBJ2-5; TRBD2 is a possible D gene (6 bases). Trimming took 1 base from V and 5 from J, leaving 8 bases between them. This CDR3 contains 13 residues. From germline, CDR1 is SGHDN and CDR2 FVKESK. As DNA, the CDR3 is TGTGCCAGCAGCCAAGGGGGACTGGAGACCCAGTACTTC. Residues: CASSQGGLETQYF.

In nucleotides, the CDR3 is TGTGCCAGCAGTTTATTTTCGGGTAAGAAAACTGAAGCTTTCTTT. Protein product: CASSLFSGKKTEAFF. V gene TRBV27 combines with J gene TRBJ1-1; no definite D call. V lost 1 base and J lost 5, with 14 bases in between. The CDR3 contains 15 residues. Germline V lookup: CDR1 MNHEY, CDR2 SMNVEV (reference sequence).